This paragraph covers one T cell receptor (beta chain) sequence. Its antigen is undetermined. Profiled with immunoSEQ multiplex PCR; TCRdb holds only in-frame clones, not every one. The sample lists more than 65,000 clones, around 73% occurring once. This specimen comes from a study of T cell responses to AZD1222 COVID-19 vaccine. Looking at the study overall: Doses given second, at about 4 or about 12 weeks, were pooled.

V lost 5 bases, J lost 0 bases, and 12 bases lay in between. Germline assignment: CDR1 SGHVS and CDR2 FNYEAQ. The CDR3 length is 15 residues. Study observations and caveats: Within unmutated variant regions lay the reported targets of nearly half of spike-specific TCRs. Donors in the cohort were predominantly white British and more often female, and clonal diversity was possibly underestimated.

Specimen: peripheral blood, collected on day 0 of AZD1222 vaccination. The rearrangement uses TRBV7-6 and TRBJ2-3, with a weak D call TRBD2 (5 bases). This receptor was obtained from an adult in good health. CDR3 protein: CASSDLGGSTDTQYF. CDR3 DNA sequence: TGTGCCAGCAGCGATTTGGGCGGGAGCACAGATACGCAGTATTTT.